A single sample gave rise to the 25 T cell receptor beta chains below, sequenced in a study of T cell responses to AZD1222 COVID-19 vaccine. The protocol was immunoSEQ multiplex PCR, while the TCRdb copy is restricted to in-frame clones and leaves out a portion. The sample carries approximately 130,000 clones, 85% to 95% recorded once. The sample consisted of peripheral blood, taken on day 0 of AZD1222 vaccination. The source of these receptors is an adult in good health.

This chain links TRBV6-2 or TRBV6-3 with TRBJ1-2, with D unclear. The CDR3 runs 14 residues. Germline assignment: CDR1 MNHEY and CDR2 SVGEGT. Trimming left V 0 bases short and J 6 bases short, with 11 bases between. CDR3 in amino acids: CASSYSMTTDGYTF. The CDR3 bases are TGTGCCAGCAGTTACTCGATGACAACAGATGGCTACACCTTC.

V is TRBV19 and J is TRBJ1-2; 10 nucleotides match TRBD1. The V and J ends lost 11 bases and 4 bases, in that order; junction bases with no gene match: 13. Germline V lookup: CDR1 LNHDA, CDR2 SQIVND (reference sequence). The CDR3 runs to 15 residues. The CDR3 DNA reads TGTGCCGGGTCGGACGGGACAGGGGACCCCTATGGCTACACCTTC. Its protein product is CAGSDGTGDPYGYTF.

V is TRBV19 and J is TRBJ2-2, with TRBD1 as a possible D gene (6 bases). The CDR3 covers 15 residues. Deletions cut 7 bases from V and 1 base from J, with 13 bases between. Germline-derived CDR1 and CDR2 are LNHDA and SQIVND (reference sequence). The CDR3 protein is CASIPSDRNTGELFF. CDR3 nucleotides: TGTGCCAGTATTCCATCGGACAGGAACACCGGGGAGCTGTTTTTT. The full variable domain, completed using reference TRBV19 and TRBJ2-2, is DGGITQSPKYLFRKEGQNVTLSCEQNLNHDAMYWYRQDPGQGLRLIYYSQIVNDFQKGDIAEGYSVSREKKESFPLTVTSAQKNPTAFYLCASIPSDRNTGELFFGEGSRLTVL.

This clone was seen a handful of times. The chain recombines TRBV12-5 with TRBJ2-1, with D possibly matching TRBD1 (5 bases). Trimming took 6 bases from V and 6 from J, leaving 12 bases between them. CDR1 and CDR2 (germline): LGHNT, FRNRAP. The CDR3 has 13 residues. In DNA, the CDR3 is TGTGCTAGTGGACTCGACAGAGCCAATGAGCAGTTCTTC. Translated: CASGLDRANEQFF.

This chain connects TRBV14 to TRBJ1-5; D not resolved. This CDR3 has 13 amino acids. CDR1 and CDR2 from the germline V gene are SGHDN and FVKESK. The V and J ends lost 0 bases and 7 bases respectively, with 7 bases between them. The CDR3 here is CASSQDLGQPQHF. The CDR3 region has the DNA TGTGCCAGCAGCCAAGATCTGGGCCAGCCCCAGCATTTT.

The V call is TRBV10-2, the J call TRBJ1-5; D not resolved. V was cut by 3 bases and J by 9 bases, with 24 bases left in between. In germline, CDR1 is WSHSY, CDR2 SAAADI. CDR3 length equals 17 residues. CDR3 bases: TGCGCCAGCAGTGATCCCATCGGAGTACGGACGGGTAGGCCCCAGCATTTT. Its protein product is CASSDPIGVRTGRPQHF.

CDR3 protein: CASSDSTGVYNSPLHF. CDR3 nucleotides: TGCGCCAGCAGTGACTCGACAGGGGTCTATAATTCACCCCTCCACTTT. V and J are TRBV10-2 and TRBJ1-6; 8 bases fit TRBD1. The V gene end was trimmed by 3 bases and the J gene end by 3 bases; junction bases not matched to a gene: 4. Germline CDR1 and CDR2: WSHSY and SAAADI. CDR3 size: 16 residues.

This clone was seen only a few times. The genes are TRBV7-9 and TRBJ2-5, with TRBD2 matching over 14 bases. V was clipped by 3 bases and J by 6 bases; unmatched bases: 6. The CDR3 totals 16 residues. The germline V gene has CDR1 SEHNR and CDR2 FQNEAQ (reference sequence). CDR3 DNA sequence: TGTGCCAGCAGCTTGACTAGCGGGGGGGCCGTGAAGACCCAGTACTTC. Encoded protein: CASSLTSGGAVKTQYF.

V gene TRBV2 combines with J gene TRBJ1-2; tentatively, D is TRBD1 (6 bases). Germline-derived CDR1 and CDR2 are SNHLY and FYNNEI. The CDR3 has 14 amino acids. The V end was cut by 4 bases, the J end by 4 bases, with 13 bases between. CDR3 protein: CASSAQRGVYGYTF. CDR3 DNA: TGTGCCAGCAGTGCCCAAAGGGGGGTCTATGGCTACACCTTC.

A few counts support this clone. The sample contains more than one DNA sequence encoding this CDR3. The chain links TRBV18 to TRBJ1-2, with TRBD1 matching over 9 bases. The CDR3 spans 14 residues. With 3 bases clipped from V and 4 bases from J, the junction kept 3 bases outside the gene matches. The V gene's germline CDR1 is KGHSH and CDR2 LQKENI. In nucleotides, the CDR3 is TGTGCCAGCTCACCGGGACAGGGCATCTATGGCTACACCTTC. The encoded protein is CASSPGQGIYGYTF.

Comments on this clone: The same CDR3 also results from other DNA sequences found in this sample. The chain is built from TRBV18 and TRBJ1-1; D gene ambiguous. The CDR3 runs 14 residues. V lost 2 bases to trimming and J lost 2 bases, with 9 bases between them. Germline V gene data show CDR1 as KGHSH and CDR2 as LQKENI. The CDR3 bases are TGTGCCAGCTCACCAAGAGGCGGAAACACTGAAGCTTTCTTT. Translating gives CASSPRGGNTEAFF.

The chain couples TRBV2 to TRBJ1-6; TRBD1 matches 7 bases. This CDR3 region has 14 residues. V trimming: 8 bases; J trimming: 10 bases; junction bases outside the gene matches: 11. Germline V gene data show CDR1 as SNHLY and CDR2 as FYNNEI. CDR3 region: CASGRGQVTSPLHF. CDR3 DNA sequence: TGTGCCAGCGGACGAGGACAGGTTACATCACCCCTCCACTTT.

The chain has TRBV6-5 and TRBJ1-5; 7 bases align to TRBD1. CDR1 is MNHEY and CDR2 is SVGAGI in the germline V gene. The V gene end was trimmed by 5 bases and the J gene end by 3 bases; junction bases not matched to a gene: 4. This CDR3 is built from 14 residues. This chain's CDR3 is CASSQQGSNQPQHF. CDR3 DNA: TGTGCCAGCAGTCAACAGGGGTCCAATCAGCCCCAGCATTTT.

This chain's CDR3 is CASSFQGAITEAFF. CDR3 sequence (DNA): TGTGCCAGCAGCTTTCAGGGGGCAATCACTGAAGCTTTCTTT. V is TRBV5-5 and J is TRBJ1-1, with 8 bases fitting TRBD1. Looked up from germline, CDR1 is SGHKS and CDR2 is YYEKEE (reference sequence). J gave up 4 bases and V 2 bases, and 4 bases lay outside the gene matches. This CDR3 has 14 residues.

The chain joins TRBV5-4 to TRBJ2-3, with TRBD1 matching 8 bases. The CDR3 length is 13 residues. The V gene's germline CDR1 is SGHNT and CDR2 YYREEE (reference sequence). CDR3 sequence: CAAGGPSTDTQYF. The DNA for the CDR3 is TGTGCTGCAGGGGGCCCCAGCACAGATACGCAGTATTTT.

The rearrangement joins TRBV18 to TRBJ2-3, with a weak D call TRBD2 (6 bases). Germline V gene sequence: CDR1 KGHSH, CDR2 LQKENI. There are 13 residues in the CDR3. Trimming pared 0 bases from V and 7 bases from J, leaving 8 bases between. The CDR3 DNA follows: TGTGCCAGCTCACCACCGGGGAGGAATACGCAGTATTTT. Translation gives CASSPPGRNTQYF.

The rearrangement links TRBV9 to TRBJ2-3, with TRBD2 matching over 14 bases. The CDR3 spans 19 residues. J lost 0 bases, V lost 2 bases, and 8 bases had no gene match. In germline, CDR1 is SGDLS, CDR2 YYNGEE. The CDR3 coding sequence is TGTGCCAGCAGCGTTACAGGACTAGCGGGGGGAACTAGCACAGATACGCAGTATTTT. Translating it yields CASSVTGLAGGTSTDTQYF.

The chain has TRBV7-9 and TRBJ2-7; 11 bases fit TRBD2. From germline, CDR1 is SEHNR and CDR2 FQNEAQ (reference sequence). The length of the CDR3 is 15 residues. The ends lost 5 bases at V and 2 bases at J; junction bases unmatched: 5. The CDR3, as DNA: TGTGCCAGCAGCCAGGGACTAGCGGCCGCCTACGAGCAGTACTTC. It is translated as CASSQGLAAAYEQYF.

This rearrangement joins TRBV2 to TRBJ1-6; unclear D gene. CDR1 and CDR2 (germline): SNHLY, FYNNEI. Trimming removed 5 bases from V and 6 bases from J, with 8 bases in between. The CDR3 contains 13 residues. CDR3 protein: CASSLEGNSPLHF. In nucleotides, the CDR3 is TGTGCCAGCAGTCTAGAGGGTAATTCACCCCTCCACTTT.

This chain links TRBV12-3 or TRBV12-4 with TRBJ2-1, with TRBD1 as a possible D gene (6 bases). Trimming cost V 5 bases and J 12 bases, with 17 bases left between them. This CDR3 has 13 amino acids. This chain's CDR3 is CASSPGQFLGQFF. In nucleotides, the CDR3 is TGTGCCAGCAGTCCAGGACAGTTTTTGGGGCAGTTCTTC.

The chain has TRBV7-9 and TRBJ1-1; the D is unclear. Trimming took off 5 bases at V and 7 bases at J, with 8 bases between the two ends. CDR3 size: 11 residues. The V gene's germline CDR1 is SEHNR and CDR2 FQNEAQ (reference sequence). The CDR3 reads CASSGYSEAFF. The CDR3 DNA reads TGTGCCAGCAGCGGATACAGTGAAGCTTTCTTT.

The chain has TRBV7-2 and TRBJ2-3; tentatively, D is TRBD1 (5 bases). V dropped 4 bases and J dropped 6 bases, with 11 bases sitting between them. The CDR3 contains 13 residues. The V gene's germline CDR1 is SGHTA and CDR2 FQGNSA. CDR3 protein: CASSWRQTDTQYF. CDR3 sequence (DNA): TGTGCCAGCAGCTGGCGACAGACCGATACGCAGTATTTT.

The chain has TRBV7-9 and TRBJ1-2; D gene uncertain. The germline V gene encodes CDR1 SEHNR and CDR2 FQNEAQ (reference sequence). Trimming cost V 5 bases and J 8 bases, with 12 bases left between them. The CDR3 is 12 residues long. CDR3 sequence (DNA): TGTGCCAGCAGCCGTGCACACGGGGGCTACACCTTC. It yields the protein CASSRAHGGYTF.

The CDR3 DNA follows: TGTGCCAGCAGCCAAGATTTCCTAGGGGGCAAAGCCTCAACTAATGAAAAACTGTTTTTT. The encoded protein is CASSQDFLGGKASTNEKLFF. The chain joins TRBV3-1 (or the pseudogene TRBV3-2) to TRBJ1-4; the match to TRBD1 covers 7 bases. Germline trimming cut 0 bases from V and 0 bases from J; bases unmatched to any gene: 13. Germline-derived CDR1 and CDR2 are LGHDT and YNNKEL (reference sequence). The CDR3 length is 20 residues.

This clone has just one count. CDR3 coding DNA: TGTGCCATCAGAGACCGGGACGGAAGCACAGATACGCAGTATTTT. Amino acids: CAIRDRDGSTDTQYF. J is TRBJ2-3 and V is TRBV10-3, with D perhaps assigned TRBD1 or TRBD2 (5 bases each). V was pared by 6 bases and J by 0 bases, with 13 bases between. The germline gives CDR1 ENHRY, CDR2 SYGVKD. The CDR3 contains 15 residues.